The T cell receptor beta chain described here comes from a study of T cell responses to AZD1222 COVID-19 vaccine. Clones were read by immunoSEQ multiplex PCR, and TCRdb kept only the in-frame ones, dropping some. Of around 80,000 clones listed, approximately 85% are singletons. Trimming took 3 bases from V and 2 from J, leaving 9 bases between them. The CDR3 loop spans 14 amino acids. Germline CDR1 KGHDR, CDR2 SFDVKD. The specimen was peripheral blood, collected on day 0 of AZD1222 vaccination. The J gene is TRBJ1-2, the V gene TRBV24-1; D is undetermined. This sequence originates from an adult in good health. CDR3 DNA sequence: TGTGCCACCAGTGATGGCGGAACAAACTATGGCTACACCTTC. Its protein product is CATSDGGTNYGYTF.